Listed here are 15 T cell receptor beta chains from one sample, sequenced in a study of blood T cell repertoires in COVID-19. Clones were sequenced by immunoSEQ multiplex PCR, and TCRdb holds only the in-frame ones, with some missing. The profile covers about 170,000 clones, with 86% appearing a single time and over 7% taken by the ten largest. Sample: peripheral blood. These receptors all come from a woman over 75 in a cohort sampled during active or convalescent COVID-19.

CDR3 loop: CSVTQGAGYEQYF. The CDR3 DNA is TGCAGCGTTACGCAGGGGGCCGGGTACGAGCAGTACTTC. V gene TRBV29-1 combines with J gene TRBJ2-7, with 8 positions matching TRBD1. This CDR3 comprises 13 residues. V trimming: 5 bases; J trimming: 4 bases; junction bases outside the gene matches: 7. CDR1 is SQVTM and CDR2 is ANQGSEA in the germline V gene.

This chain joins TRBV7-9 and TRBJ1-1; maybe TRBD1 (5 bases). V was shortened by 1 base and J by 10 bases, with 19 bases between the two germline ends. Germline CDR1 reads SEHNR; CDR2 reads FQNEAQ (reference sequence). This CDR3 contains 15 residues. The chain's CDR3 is CASSLGSQGNYGAFF. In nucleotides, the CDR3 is TGTGCCAGCAGCTTAGGGTCTCAGGGTAATTACGGAGCTTTCTTT.

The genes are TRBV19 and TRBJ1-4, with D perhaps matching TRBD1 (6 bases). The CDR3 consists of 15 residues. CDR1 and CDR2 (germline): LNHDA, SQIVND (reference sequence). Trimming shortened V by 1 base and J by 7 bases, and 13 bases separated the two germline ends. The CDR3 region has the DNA TGTGCCAGTAGTATAGGAGGGACATCATCTGAAAAACTGTTTTTT. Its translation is CASSIGGTSSEKLFF.

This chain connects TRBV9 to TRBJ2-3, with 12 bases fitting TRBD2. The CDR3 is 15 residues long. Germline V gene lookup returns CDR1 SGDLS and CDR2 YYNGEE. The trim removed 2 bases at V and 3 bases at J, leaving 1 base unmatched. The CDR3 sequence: CASSVGTSGTDTQYF. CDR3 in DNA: TGTGCCAGCAGCGTGGGGACTAGCGGGACAGATACGCAGTATTTT.

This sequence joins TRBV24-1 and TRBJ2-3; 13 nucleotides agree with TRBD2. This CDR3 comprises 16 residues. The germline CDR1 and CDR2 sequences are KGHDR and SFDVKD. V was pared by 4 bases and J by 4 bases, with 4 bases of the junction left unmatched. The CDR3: CATSDSGLAGADTQYF. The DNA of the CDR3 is TGTGCCACCAGTGACTCCGGACTAGCGGGAGCAGATACGCAGTATTTT.

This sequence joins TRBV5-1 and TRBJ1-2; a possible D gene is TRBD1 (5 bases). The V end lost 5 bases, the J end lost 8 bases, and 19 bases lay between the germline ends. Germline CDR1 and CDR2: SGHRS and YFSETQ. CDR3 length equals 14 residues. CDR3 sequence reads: CASSSGTQSGGYTF. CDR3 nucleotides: TGCGCCAGCAGTTCCGGGACTCAAAGTGGGGGCTACACCTTC.

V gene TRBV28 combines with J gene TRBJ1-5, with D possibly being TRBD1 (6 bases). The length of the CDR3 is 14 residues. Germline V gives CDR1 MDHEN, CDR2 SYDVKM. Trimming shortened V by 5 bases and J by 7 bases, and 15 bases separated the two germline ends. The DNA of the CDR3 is TGTGCCAGCAGTCTAGGGGGGGATATCCAGCCCCAGCATTTT. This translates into CASSLGGDIQPQHF.

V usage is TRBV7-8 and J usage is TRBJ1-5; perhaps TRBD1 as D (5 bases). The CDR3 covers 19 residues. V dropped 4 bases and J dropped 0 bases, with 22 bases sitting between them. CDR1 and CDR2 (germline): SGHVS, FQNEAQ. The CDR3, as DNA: TGTGCCAGCAGCTCCGAGTACCTTAGACAGCTTAATAGCAATCAGCCCCAGCATTTT. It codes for CASSSEYLRQLNSNQPQHF.

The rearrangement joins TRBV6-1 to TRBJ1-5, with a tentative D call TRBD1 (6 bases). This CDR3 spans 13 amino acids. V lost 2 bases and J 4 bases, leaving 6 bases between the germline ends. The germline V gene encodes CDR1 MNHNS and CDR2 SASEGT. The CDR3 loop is CASSEQGNQPQHF. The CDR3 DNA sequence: TGTGCCAGCAGTGAACAGGGGAATCAGCCCCAGCATTTT.

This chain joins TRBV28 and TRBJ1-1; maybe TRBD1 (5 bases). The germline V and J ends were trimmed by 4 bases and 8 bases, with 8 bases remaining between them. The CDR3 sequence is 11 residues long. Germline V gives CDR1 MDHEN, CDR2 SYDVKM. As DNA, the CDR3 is TGTGCCAGCAGTTCAAGGACAGAAGCTTTCTTT. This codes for CASSSRTEAFF.

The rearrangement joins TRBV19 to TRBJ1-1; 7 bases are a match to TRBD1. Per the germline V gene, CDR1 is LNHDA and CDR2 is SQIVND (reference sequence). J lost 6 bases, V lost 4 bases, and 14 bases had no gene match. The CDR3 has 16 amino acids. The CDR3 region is CASSSRDRGGSAEAFF. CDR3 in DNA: TGTGCCAGTAGTAGCCGGGACAGAGGAGGGTCGGCTGAAGCTTTCTTT.

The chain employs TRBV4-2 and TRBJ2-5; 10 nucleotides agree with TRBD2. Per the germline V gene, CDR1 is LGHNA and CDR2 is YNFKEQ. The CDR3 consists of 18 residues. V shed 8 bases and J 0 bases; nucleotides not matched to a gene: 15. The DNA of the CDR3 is TGTGCCAGCTCCCACCCCGCCGGGCTAGCGGGGGACCAAGAGACCCAGTACTTC. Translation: CASSHPAGLAGDQETQYF.

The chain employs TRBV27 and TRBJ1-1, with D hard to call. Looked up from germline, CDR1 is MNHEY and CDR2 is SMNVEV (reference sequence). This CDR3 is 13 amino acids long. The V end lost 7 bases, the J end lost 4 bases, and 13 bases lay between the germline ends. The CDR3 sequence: CASIPSPSTEAFF. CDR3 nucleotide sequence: TGTGCCAGCATCCCCTCCCCGTCCACTGAAGCTTTCTTT.

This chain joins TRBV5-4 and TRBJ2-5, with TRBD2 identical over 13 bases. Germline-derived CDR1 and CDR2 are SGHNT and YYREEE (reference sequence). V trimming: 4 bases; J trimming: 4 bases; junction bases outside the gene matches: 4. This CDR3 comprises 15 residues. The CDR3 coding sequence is TGTGCCAGCAGCCCTCGGACTAGCGGGAGAGAGACCCAGTACTTC. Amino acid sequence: CASSPRTSGRETQYF.

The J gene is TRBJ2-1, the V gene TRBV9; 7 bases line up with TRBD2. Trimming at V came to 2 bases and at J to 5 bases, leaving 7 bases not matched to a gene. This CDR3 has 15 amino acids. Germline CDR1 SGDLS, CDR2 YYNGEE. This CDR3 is CASSVRGRRDNEQFF. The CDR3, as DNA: TGTGCCAGCAGCGTGCGGGGGAGACGAGACAATGAGCAGTTCTTC.